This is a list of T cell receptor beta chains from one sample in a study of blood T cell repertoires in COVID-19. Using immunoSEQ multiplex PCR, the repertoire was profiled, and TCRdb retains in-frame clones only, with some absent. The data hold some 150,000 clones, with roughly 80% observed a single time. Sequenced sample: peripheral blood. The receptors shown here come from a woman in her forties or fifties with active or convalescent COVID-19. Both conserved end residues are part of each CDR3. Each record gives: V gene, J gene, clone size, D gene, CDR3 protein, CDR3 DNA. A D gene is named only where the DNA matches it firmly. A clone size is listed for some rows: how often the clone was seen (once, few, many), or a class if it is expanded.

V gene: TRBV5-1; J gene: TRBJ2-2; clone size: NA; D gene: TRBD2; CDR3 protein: CASSLAGVRGSNTGELFF; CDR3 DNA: TGCGCCAGCAGCTTGGCTGGGGTGCGGGGGTCTAACACCGGGGAGCTGTTTTTT
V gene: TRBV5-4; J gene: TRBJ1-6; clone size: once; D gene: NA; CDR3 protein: CASSLWGARGSSYNSPLHF; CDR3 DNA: TGTGCCAGCAGCTTGTGGGGCGCCAGGGGAAGCTCCTATAATTCACCCCTCCACTTT
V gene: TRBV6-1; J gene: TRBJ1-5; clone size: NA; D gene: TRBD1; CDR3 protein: CASSDRDRGMGHF; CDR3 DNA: TGTGCCAGCAGTGACCGGGACAGGGGAATGGGGCATTTT
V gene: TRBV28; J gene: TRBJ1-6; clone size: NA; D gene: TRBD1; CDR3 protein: CASSSGQGSSPLHF; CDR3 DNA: TGTGCCAGCAGCTCGGGACAGGGGAGCTCACCCCTCCACTTT
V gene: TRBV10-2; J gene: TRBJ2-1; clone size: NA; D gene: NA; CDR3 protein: CAVSSYNEQFF; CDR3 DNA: TGCGCCGTCAGCTCCTACAATGAGCAGTTCTTC
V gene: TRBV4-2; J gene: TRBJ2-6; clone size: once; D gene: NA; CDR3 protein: CASSQDKQGYSGANVLTF; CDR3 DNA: TGTGCCAGCAGCCAAGATAAACAGGGATACTCTGGGGCCAACGTCCTGACTTTC
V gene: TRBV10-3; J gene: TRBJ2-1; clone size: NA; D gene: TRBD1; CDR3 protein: CAISLGQGSRNEQFF; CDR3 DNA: TGTGCCATCAGCCTCGGACAGGGGAGTCGAAATGAGCAGTTCTTC
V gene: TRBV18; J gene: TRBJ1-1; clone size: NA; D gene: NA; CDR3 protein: CASSPSLAAEAFF; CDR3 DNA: TGTGCCAGTTCACCCTCTTTAGCTGCTGAAGCTTTCTTT
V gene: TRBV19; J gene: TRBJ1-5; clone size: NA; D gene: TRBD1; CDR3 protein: CASSIDRGLVQPQHF; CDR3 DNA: TGTGCCAGTAGTATTGACAGGGGGCTCGTTCAGCCCCAGCATTTT
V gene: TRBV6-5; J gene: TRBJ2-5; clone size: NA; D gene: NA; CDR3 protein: CASSYSDSRGTQYF; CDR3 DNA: TGTGCCAGCAGTTACTCTGACTCCCGGGGGACCCAGTACTTC